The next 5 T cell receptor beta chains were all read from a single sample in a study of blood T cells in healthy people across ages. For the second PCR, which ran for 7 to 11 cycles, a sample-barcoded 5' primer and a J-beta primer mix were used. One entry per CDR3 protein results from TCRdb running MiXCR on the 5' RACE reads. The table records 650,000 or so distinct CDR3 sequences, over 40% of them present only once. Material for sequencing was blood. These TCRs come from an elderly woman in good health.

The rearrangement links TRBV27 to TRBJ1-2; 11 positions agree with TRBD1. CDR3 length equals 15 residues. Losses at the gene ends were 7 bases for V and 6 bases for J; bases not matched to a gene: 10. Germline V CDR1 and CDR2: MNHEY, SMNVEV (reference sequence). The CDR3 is CASNSTRTGGDGYTF. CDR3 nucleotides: TGTGCCAGCAATTCGACTCGGACAGGGGGCGATGGCTACACCTTC.

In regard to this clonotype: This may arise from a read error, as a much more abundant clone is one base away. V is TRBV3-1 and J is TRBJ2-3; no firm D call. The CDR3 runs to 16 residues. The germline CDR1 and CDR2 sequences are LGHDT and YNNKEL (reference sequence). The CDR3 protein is CASSLTRRVSTDAQYF. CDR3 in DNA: TGTGCCAGCAGCCTAACACGAAGGGTTTCCACAGATGCGCAGTATTTT.

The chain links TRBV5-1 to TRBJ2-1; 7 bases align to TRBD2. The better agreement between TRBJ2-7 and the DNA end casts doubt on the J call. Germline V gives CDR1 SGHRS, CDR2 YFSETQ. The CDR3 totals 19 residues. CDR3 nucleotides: TGCGCCAGCAGTAAACATCGGTGGGCTAGCGGATTCTCCTACAATGAGCAGTACTTC. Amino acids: CASSKHRWASGFSYNEQYF.

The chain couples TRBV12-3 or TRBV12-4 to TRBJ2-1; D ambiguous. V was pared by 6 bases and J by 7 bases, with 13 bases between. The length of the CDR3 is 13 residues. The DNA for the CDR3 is TGTGCCAGCAGCATGCTCCCTAGGAATGAGCAGTTCTTC. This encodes CASSMLPRNEQFF.

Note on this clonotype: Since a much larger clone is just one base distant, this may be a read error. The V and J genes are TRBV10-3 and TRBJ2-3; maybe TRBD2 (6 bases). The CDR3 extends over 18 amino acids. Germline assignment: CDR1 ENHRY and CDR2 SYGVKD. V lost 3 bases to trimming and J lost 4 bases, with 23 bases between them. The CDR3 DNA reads TGTGCCATCAGTGAAGTGGGAGGAAGGCCCGCAGGAGCAGATACGCAGTATTTT. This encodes CAISEVGGRPAGADTQYF.